Below, 11 T cell receptor beta chains from the same sample are listed, as sequenced in a study of T cell repertoires in cytomegalovirus infection. TCRdb re-analysed the reads in MiXCR, keeping a single row per CDR3 protein. The data show 100,000 to 150,000 distinct CDR3 sequences, with less than 9.5% seen just once and 9.5% to 13% held by the top ten. The sequenced sample consisted of PBMCs. The receptors here all came from a human donor in good health (CMV status not recorded). Some clones in this sample may be carry-over from other donors' samples.

Points on this clonotype: Given a much more abundant clone one base away, this may be a read error. No conserved phenylalanine or tryptophan is present at the end of the CDR3, so a read error is the likely explanation. The genes are TRBV28 and TRBJ1-3; tentative D call: TRBD1 (5 bases). The length of the CDR3 is 14 residues. V dropped 4 bases and J dropped 2 bases, with 9 bases sitting between them. The V gene's germline CDR1 is MDHEN and CDR2 SYDVKM. The CDR3 loop is CASSSLGAGNTIYI. For the CDR3, the DNA is TGTGCCAGCAGTTCCCTGGGGGCTGGAAACACCATATATATT.

The chain employs TRBV7-3 and TRBJ2-7, with D unclear. The CDR3 has 12 residues. Germline CDR1 and CDR2: SGHTA and FQGTGA. Trimming pared 6 bases from V and 6 bases from J, leaving 12 bases between. DNA of the CDR3: TGTGCCAGCAGTGTACCCTTCGGCGAGCAGTACTTC. Translation: CASSVPFGEQYF.

V usage is TRBV2 and J usage is TRBJ1-4, with no clear D. V shed 5 bases and J shed 12 bases, with 16 bases lying between them. There are 13 residues in the CDR3. Looked up from germline, CDR1 is SNHLY and CDR2 is FYNNEI. The CDR3 protein is CASSPPGLKELFF. CDR3 nucleotide sequence: TGTGCCAGCAGTCCTCCGGGCCTTAAAGAACTGTTTTTT.

This clonotype qualifies as medium-sized. V usage is TRBV7-2 and J usage is TRBJ2-7; D is uncertain. CDR3 length equals 13 residues. Germline V lookup: CDR1 SGHTA, CDR2 FQGNSA. Trimming left V 3 bases short and J 7 bases short, with 13 bases between. DNA for the CDR3: TGTGCCAGCAGCTTGTCCGTCCAAGGGGAGCAGTACTTC. Amino acid sequence: CASSLSVQGEQYF.

In its sample, this clonotype was seen many times. The chain uses TRBV7-8 and TRBJ2-1; a weak D match, TRBD1 (5 bases). The CDR3 sequence is 14 residues long. V was clipped by 8 bases and J by 6 bases, with 17 bases between them. Germline V gene lookup returns CDR1 SGHVS and CDR2 FQNEAQ. CDR3 sequence: CASRPPIQGNEQFF. For the CDR3, the DNA is TGTGCCAGCCGACCCCCGATCCAGGGCAATGAGCAGTTCTTC.

This clonotype was picked up many times. The chain links TRBV7-6 to TRBJ2-7, with 7 positions matching TRBD1. V lost 3 bases, J lost 6 bases, and 5 bases stayed unmatched. Germline-derived CDR1 and CDR2 are SGHVS and FNYEAQ. This CDR3 has 13 amino acids. DNA for the CDR3: TGTGCCAGCAGCTTCCCAGGGGGTGTCGAGCAGTACTTC. Protein product: CASSFPGGVEQYF.

The J gene is TRBJ2-2, the V gene TRBV15; a weak D match, TRBD2 (5 bases). The CDR3 contains 19 residues. Germline V gene data show CDR1 as LNHNV and CDR2 as YYDKDF (reference sequence). Trimming cost V 0 bases and J 5 bases, with 22 bases left between them. In DNA, the CDR3 is TGTGCCACCAGCAGAGATCTCCCGGGGAGAAGTGAAGGGACCGGGGAGCTGTTTTTT. Amino acid sequence: CATSRDLPGRSEGTGELFF.

Notes on this clonotype: An end of the junction differs from the germline gene, which may be a read error. The rearrangement joins TRBV19 to TRBJ1-5; D remains ambiguous. The V gene's germline CDR1 is LNHDA and CDR2 SQIVND (reference sequence). The CDR3 is 12 residues long. DNA of the CDR3: TGTGGCAGTAATCCGAGCGGACAGCCCCAGCATTTT. It encodes CGSNPSGQPQHF.

This clonotype was counted many times. One end of the junction fails to match germline, which may point to a read error. The chain has TRBV5-5 and TRBJ2-1; D is possibly TRBD2 (5 bases). CDR1 is SGHKS, CDR2 YYEKEE, per germline (reference sequence). There are 15 residues in the CDR3. The CDR3, as DNA: TGTGCCAGCAGCTTGAGTGGACTGGATAACAACGAGCAGTTCTTC. It yields the protein CASSLSGLDNNEQFF.

This chain connects TRBV12-3 or TRBV12-4 to TRBJ1-1; the D is unclear. CDR3 length: 15 residues. V shed 5 bases and J shed 0 bases, with 13 bases lying between them. CDR3 loop: CASSPRTAMNTEAFF. The CDR3 DNA reads as TGTGCCAGCAGTCCCCGGACGGCCATGAACACTGAAGCTTTCTTT.

This clonotype was seen repeatedly, ten times or more. The rearrangement joins TRBV20-1 to TRBJ1-5, with a weak D call TRBD1 (6 bases). CDR1 DFQATT and CDR2 SNEGSKA come from the germline V gene (reference sequence). The CDR3 is 16 residues long. Trimming cost V 0 bases and J 1 base, with 13 bases left between them. CDR3 protein: CSARDLEGGSNQPQHF. The CDR3 DNA sequence: TGCAGTGCTAGAGATCTGGAAGGGGGAAGCAATCAGCCCCAGCATTTT.